This TCR beta chain was profiled in a study of sequential checkpoint blockade in melanoma. A few counts support this clone. Libraries were prepared by immunoSEQ multiplex PCR; TCRdb keeps only in-frame clonotypes and omits some of them. The data show some 4,100 clones, 20% to 25% seen once. Treatment in this sample: randomized to nivolumab then ipilimumab (arm A) or the reverse (arm B). The CDR3 length is 17 residues. Deletions cut 1 base from V and 2 bases from J, with 15 bases between. CDR1 is SGHNT and CDR2 is YENEEA in the germline V gene. This sample comprised tumor tissue (inferred from file names), obtained from a patient given nivolumab and ipilimumab in sequence. The source of this sequence is a human donor with melanoma. This chain links TRBV11-3 with TRBJ1-5; D gene uncertain. CDR3 sequence: CASSLGAPRRGNQPQHF. The CDR3 DNA reads TGTGCCAGCAGCTTAGGGGCACCCCGAAGGGGCAATCAGCCCCAGCATTTT.